A selection of T cell receptor beta chains follows, all from one sample in a study of blood T cell repertoires in COVID-19. Some clones are missing from TCRdb's copy, which holds only in-frame ones; the method was immunoSEQ multiplex PCR. The sample has about 400,000 clones, about 90% seen once. The specimen was PBMCs or T cells enriched from blood (not recorded which). These receptors all come from a man aged 35 to 55 in a cohort exposed to, infected with or recovered from COVID-19 (not recorded which). The CDR3 runs from the conserved cysteine through the conserved F or W. Only some rows state a clone size, as once, few, many or a class for expanded clones.

j_gene: TRBJ1-2
abundance: -
v_gene: TRBV27
CDR3aa: CASSSYTDRDYGYTF

j_gene: TRBJ1-5
abundance: -
v_gene: TRBV7-2
CDR3aa: CASSLYGSNQPQHF

j_gene: TRBJ2-3
abundance: -
v_gene: TRBV5-1
CDR3aa: CASSLGLAATDTQYF

j_gene: TRBJ1-6
abundance: -
v_gene: TRBV6-5
CDR3aa: CASSYSGQGFSPLHF

j_gene: TRBJ2-2
abundance: -
v_gene: TRBV2
CDR3aa: CASSASGLAGVGELFF

j_gene: TRBJ2-3
abundance: -
v_gene: TRBV12-5
CDR3aa: CASGPSLPGGPDTQYF

j_gene: TRBJ2-3
abundance: -
v_gene: TRBV5-1
CDR3aa: CASSSSGRGVTDTQYF

j_gene: TRBJ2-5
abundance: -
v_gene: TRBV6-5
CDR3aa: CASSYASGSETQYF

j_gene: TRBJ1-4
abundance: once
v_gene: TRBV10-2
CDR3aa: CASSEAPPGRGKLFF

j_gene: TRBJ1-2
abundance: -
v_gene: TRBV6-1
CDR3aa: CASSEGSDLNYGYTF

j_gene: TRBJ2-1
abundance: once
v_gene: TRBV4-2
CDR3aa: CASSQEPAGGTYNEQFF

j_gene: TRBJ2-7
abundance: -
v_gene: TRBV4-2
CDR3aa: CASSQDLLTYEQYF

j_gene: TRBJ2-5
abundance: -
v_gene: TRBV9
CDR3aa: CASSEFRGETQYF

j_gene: TRBJ2-7
abundance: -
v_gene: TRBV29-1
CDR3aa: CSVTPGGHDEQYF

j_gene: TRBJ2-4
abundance: -
v_gene: TRBV27
CDR3aa: CASSLRGLAKNIQYF

j_gene: TRBJ1-2
abundance: -
v_gene: TRBV7-2
CDR3aa: CASSSGHNNYGYTF

j_gene: TRBJ2-7
abundance: -
v_gene: TRBV9
CDR3aa: CASSRTIGGSYEQYF

j_gene: TRBJ2-1
abundance: once
v_gene: TRBV2
CDR3aa: CASSERRALTYNEQFF

j_gene: TRBJ2-1
abundance: -
v_gene: TRBV18
CDR3aa: CASSPPQGGPGSYNEQFF

j_gene: TRBJ2-1
abundance: -
v_gene: TRBV29-1
CDR3aa: CTRPSVGVSSYNEQFF

j_gene: TRBJ2-7
abundance: -
v_gene: TRBV28
CDR3aa: CASSSTIPDRGDYEQYF

j_gene: TRBJ1-2
abundance: few
v_gene: TRBV5-8
CDR3aa: CASSPPDRANGYTF

j_gene: TRBJ2-3
abundance: -
v_gene: TRBV28
CDR3aa: CASPRGRELDTQYF

j_gene: TRBJ2-7
abundance: few
v_gene: TRBV7-8
CDR3aa: CASKTSGNYEQYF

j_gene: TRBJ2-5
abundance: -
v_gene: TRBV5-1
CDR3aa: CASSRQGRAEETQYF

j_gene: TRBJ2-7
abundance: -
v_gene: TRBV12-3/TRBV12-4
CDR3aa: CASSIVSSYEQYF

j_gene: TRBJ2-2
abundance: many
v_gene: TRBV27
CDR3aa: CASSWTANTGELFF

j_gene: TRBJ2-1
abundance: -
v_gene: TRBV15
CDR3aa: CATSEKGTSGRNEQFF

j_gene: TRBJ2-2
abundance: once
v_gene: TRBV9
CDR3aa: CASSSKREGDTGELFF

j_gene: TRBJ1-2
abundance: -
v_gene: TRBV7-9
CDR3aa: CASSPGQGNGYGYTF